What follows are 9 T cell receptor beta chains derived from one specimen sequenced in a study of T cell responses to AZD1222 COVID-19 vaccine. This table comes from immunoSEQ multiplex PCR, and its TCRdb copy is limited to in-frame clones, with some not included. The table records roughly 130,000 clones, 85% to 95% of them present only once. The sequencing here drew on peripheral blood, taken on day 0 of AZD1222 vaccination. Receptors were obtained from an adult in good health.

The chain uses TRBV2 and TRBJ1-1; a possible D gene is TRBD1 (6 bases). The V gene lost 9 bases and the J gene lost 4 bases, with 12 bases spanning the gap. This CDR3 spans 12 amino acids. The V gene's germline CDR1 is SNHLY and CDR2 FYNNEI. CDR3 residues: CARNRDPTEAFF. For the CDR3, the DNA is TGTGCCAGGAACAGGGACCCCACTGAAGCTTTCTTT.

The genes are TRBV4-1 and TRBJ1-6; the D gene is possibly TRBD1 (5 bases). Trimming took 1 base from V and 8 from J, leaving 15 bases between them. Germline CDR1 MGHRA, CDR2 YSYEKL. This CDR3 is 16 amino acids long. CDR3 nucleotide sequence: TGCGCCAGCAGCCAAGGAGAGGGGTTTACTCATTCACCCCTCCACTTT. This sequence encodes CASSQGEGFTHSPLHF.

The chain joins TRBV28 to TRBJ1-3; the D gene is possibly TRBD1 (6 bases). The V gene's germline CDR1 is MDHEN and CDR2 SYDVKM. Trimming took off 3 bases at V and 3 bases at J, with 15 bases between the two ends. The CDR3 runs to 16 residues. For the CDR3, the DNA is TGTGCCAGCAGTTTTGGCCCGCGGGGGCATGGAAACACCATATATTTT. Translating gives CASSFGPRGHGNTIYF.

The gene calls are TRBV15 and TRBJ1-2, with 8 nucleotides matching TRBD1. The CDR3 spans 15 residues. Trimming removed 11 bases from V and 3 bases from J; junction bases left unmatched: 14. Germline V lookup: CDR1 LNHNV, CDR2 YYDKDF (reference sequence). CDR3 loop: CASRQGLLKDYGYTF. In nucleotides, the CDR3 is TGTGCCTCGAGACAGGGGCTTTTAAAGGACTATGGCTACACCTTC.

The rearrangement uses TRBV28 and TRBJ2-3; D unresolved. CDR3 length: 13 residues. The germline V gene encodes CDR1 MDHEN and CDR2 SYDVKM. V was pared by 10 bases and J by 0 bases, with 11 bases between. The DNA for the CDR3 is TGTGCCACCAACACTTATAGCACAGATACGCAGTATTTT. It translates to CATNTYSTDTQYF.

The chain has TRBV4-2 and TRBJ2-7; 7 nucleotides align to TRBD1. Germline V gene lookup returns CDR1 LGHNA and CDR2 YNFKEQ. This CDR3 spans 14 amino acids. V shed 2 bases, J shed 6 bases, and the junction held 7 bases outside the gene matches. Here the CDR3 reads CASSQTTGAGEQYF. For the CDR3, the DNA is TGTGCCAGCAGCCAAACTACAGGGGCGGGCGAGCAGTACTTC.

The genes are TRBV7-6 and TRBJ1-3, with TRBD1 as a possible D gene (6 bases). V lost 0 bases and J lost 4, with 10 bases in between. This CDR3 is built from 15 residues. Germline CDR1 and CDR2: SGHVS and FNYEAQ. The CDR3, as DNA: TGTGCCAGCAGCTTAGCGGGGGGGCTCGGAAACACCATATATTTT. Translation gives CASSLAGGLGNTIYF.

The rearrangement joins TRBV30 to TRBJ1-2; D ambiguous. V gave up 4 bases and J gave up 5 bases, with 14 bases separating them. There are 13 residues in the CDR3. The germline gives CDR1 GTSNPN, CDR2 SVGIG (reference sequence). The CDR3 DNA reads as TGTGCCTGGAAGTGGACGTCGCTATATGGCTACACCTTC. Its protein product is CAWKWTSLYGYTF. Looking up the rest from reference TRBV30 and TRBJ1-2 gives the full variable domain: SQTIHQWPATLVQPVGSPLSLECTVEGTSNPNLYWYRQAAGRGLQLLFYSVGIGQISSEVPQNLSASRPQDRQFILSSKKLLLSDSGFYLCAWKWTSLYGYTFGSGTRLTVV.

This chain joins TRBV6-1 and TRBJ1-5; D perhaps matches TRBD1 (5 bases). Between the trimmed V and J ends, which lost 2 bases and 6 bases, there was a span of 11 bases. This CDR3 is 14 amino acids long. The germline gives CDR1 MNHNS, CDR2 SASEGT. CDR3 DNA sequence: TGTGCCAGCAGTGAAAATCCAGGGTTTCAGCCCCAGCATTTT. Translated, it gives CASSENPGFQPQHF.